The T cell receptor beta chain under discussion was sequenced for a study of shared clonotypes between healthy human individuals. Study context: Each donor contributed plates that comprised three CD4 naive, three CD4 memory, two CD8 naive and one CD8 memory.

Replicate PCRs for sorted subsets used around 200 ng DNA; this equaled 25,000 to 30,000 T cell genomes. Produced via immunoSEQ multiplex PCR; TCRdb's table is partial and in-frame only. Of fewer than 850,000 clones listed, roughly 70% were seen once; the top ten hold approximately 1.8%. Only Caucasian adults living in Nashville, Tennessee served as donors. Germline V gives CDR1 SGHVS, CDR2 FQNEAQ. The length of the CDR3 is 14 residues. J lost 3 bases, V lost 4 bases, and 5 bases had no gene match. The clonotype was recovered from a woman aged 25 to 39 in good health. V is TRBV7-8 and J is TRBJ2-5; 7 nucleotides agree with TRBD1. Source material: memory CD4+ T cells sorted from blood. The subset denotes: CD45RA-negative fraction. CDR3 protein: CASSSRDSKETQYF. The CDR3 DNA reads as TGTGCCAGCAGCTCCCGGGACAGCAAAGAGACCCAGTACTTC.